The T cell receptor (beta chain) described here comes from a study of technical replicates of blood from a handful of donors. Repertoires were generated with immunoSEQ multiplex PCR, while TCRdb's copy carries only in-frame clones and drops some. The sample holds about 80,000 clones, roughly 97% seen once. The sequence was obtained from a human donor in good health. Sequenced sample: T cells isolated from PBMCs.

CDR3 coding DNA: TGTGCCGATCCCAGGCTTAATTCACCCCTCCACTTT. This translates into CADPRLNSPLHF. This chain links TRBV9 with TRBJ1-6; the D is unclear. CDR1 and CDR2 (germline): SGDLS, YYNGEE. The CDR3 length is 12 residues. Trimming took off 10 bases at V and 6 bases at J, with 11 bases between the two ends.